Listed here is a single T cell receptor (beta chain). Antigen unknown. Making the TCR beta libraries involved quantitative 5'-RACE with molecular barcodes. TCRdb re-called the 5' RACE reads with MiXCR, one entry per CDR3 protein. The table lists 150,000 to 200,000 distinct CDR3 sequences, 30% to 35% of them singletons. The V segment lost 5 bases and the J segment 7 bases; nucleotides outside the gene matches: 11. CDR3 length: 16 amino acids. Germline V gene data show CDR1 as KGHSH and CDR2 as LQKENI. The sample belongs to a study of CD8 T cells in ankylosing spondylitis. The study's findings and limits: Reportedly, significant enrichment of disease-linked clones occurred in matched ankylosing spondylitis synovial fluid. A subset of motif variants has previously been described in the synovial fluid and blood of reactive arthritis. In peripheral blood, disease-linked CD8+ clones occurred at relatively low frequencies.

The source is a male donor with ankylosing spondylitis. The material sequenced was synovial fluid, either unsorted or a sorted T cell fraction (not recorded which). The chain recombines TRBV18 with TRBJ1-5; TRBD1 matches at 10 bases. CDR3 region: CASSKQGTGAGQPQHF. In DNA, the CDR3 is TGTGCCAGCTCAAAACAGGGGACAGGGGCGGGACAGCCCCAGCATTTT.